This passage covers 31 T cell receptor beta chains from one sample sequenced in a study of PD-1 blockade in classical Hodgkin lymphoma. This sample's time point: cycle 4 day 1 (C4D1), after six to seven weeks of nivolumab. Patients all relapsed after autologous stem cell transplantation, and there was variation in brentuximab vedotin exposure. Here immunoSEQ multiplex PCR was the method, and the copy in TCRdb shows in-frame clones only, minus some. The sample yields 30,000 or so clones, around three quarters seen once. The material was peripheral blood mononuclear cells (PBMCs), obtained before the fourth cycle of nivolumab. The receptor source for this set is a human donor with classical Hodgkin lymphoma.

This clone was seen only a few times. The J gene is TRBJ2-3, the V gene TRBV30; D is perhaps TRBD1 (5 bases). CDR1 and CDR2 (germline): GTSNPN, SVGIG (reference sequence). V lost 0 bases and J lost 11, with 12 bases in between. The CDR3 loop spans 12 amino acids. CDR3 sequence: CAWSVSGNLQYF. The CDR3 DNA sequence: TGTGCCTGGAGTGTATCAGGGAACCTGCAGTATTTT.

The gene calls are TRBV6-1 and TRBJ1-2; D ambiguous. Germline V gene data show CDR1 as MNHNS and CDR2 as SASEGT. The CDR3 consists of 13 residues. The V end was cut by 3 bases, the J end by 2 bases, with 7 bases between. In DNA form, the CDR3 reads TGTGCCAGCAGTGAGGCTCTCAACTATGGCTACACCTTC. This encodes CASSEALNYGYTF.

The gene calls are TRBV10-3 and TRBJ1-1, with D maybe TRBD1 (5 bases). The germline CDR1 and CDR2 sequences are ENHRY and SYGVKD. The CDR3 covers 15 residues. The ends were cut back, 2 bases at V and 4 bases at J, with 14 bases in the middle. CDR3 nucleotide sequence: TGTGCCATCAGTGAGGTTGACAGCCCGATCACTGAAGCTTTCTTT. Protein: CAISEVDSPITEAFF.

The V and J genes are TRBV2 and TRBJ1-2; maybe TRBD1 (6 bases). This CDR3 spans 13 amino acids. CDR1 is SNHLY, CDR2 FYNNEI, per germline. Trimming removed 8 bases from V and 4 bases from J, with 14 bases in between. The CDR3, as DNA: TGTGCCAGCCCACCCGGGGGCCGCTATGGCTACACCTTC. Its translation is CASPPGGRYGYTF.

The V call is TRBV27, the J call TRBJ2-7; maybe TRBD2 (6 bases). The V gene's germline CDR1 is MNHEY and CDR2 SMNVEV (reference sequence). The CDR3 contains 13 residues. V dropped 2 bases and J dropped 6 bases, with 11 bases sitting between them. The CDR3 DNA reads TGTGCCAGCAGTTTACTGGGGGGAGGCGAGCAGTACTTC. It encodes CASSLLGGGEQYF.

V is TRBV27 and J is TRBJ1-2, with D possibly TRBD1 on 5 matching bases. Germline CDR1 reads MNHEY; CDR2 reads SMNVEV (reference sequence). The V end lost 6 bases, the J end lost 5 bases, and 19 bases lay between the germline ends. CDR3 length equals 15 residues. The CDR3 nucleotides are TGTGCCAGCAGCCTGAGCGGACGGGGGGGGTATGGCTACACCTTC. The encoded protein is CASSLSGRGGYGYTF.

The chain is built from TRBV28 and TRBJ1-2; D call uncertain. Germline V gene lookup returns CDR1 MDHEN and CDR2 SYDVKM. V lost 3 bases and J lost 0, with 8 bases in between. This CDR3 spans 14 amino acids. The CDR3 coding sequence is TGTGCCAGCAGTTTCCACAGCTCTAACTATGGCTACACCTTC. This encodes CASSFHSSNYGYTF.

The J gene is TRBJ1-6, the V gene TRBV4-1; 7 bases map to TRBD1. J lost 5 bases, V lost 5 bases, and 3 bases had no gene match. Germline assignment: CDR1 MGHRA and CDR2 YSYEKL. The CDR3 sequence is 14 residues long. The CDR3 DNA reads TGCGCCAGCAGCTGGGGGACAGATAATTCACCCCTCCACTTT. Translated: CASSWGTDNSPLHF.

The chain joins TRBV5-1 to TRBJ1-1; a weak D match, TRBD1 (5 bases). V gave up 0 bases and J gave up 4 bases, with 13 bases separating them. Germline V gene sequence: CDR1 SGHRS, CDR2 YFSETQ. This CDR3 spans 15 amino acids. CDR3 residues: CASSLEVRGSTEAFF. As DNA, the CDR3 is TGCGCCAGCAGCTTGGAAGTCCGGGGGAGCACTGAAGCTTTCTTT.

V usage is TRBV7-9 and J usage is TRBJ1-5; weak D call: TRBD1 (5 bases). Germline V CDR1 and CDR2: SEHNR, FQNEAQ (reference sequence). The germline V and J ends were trimmed by 5 bases and 6 bases, with 14 bases remaining between them. The CDR3 has 14 amino acids. The DNA of the CDR3 is TGTGCCAGCAGCGCTTCCGCAGGGTCTCAGCCCCAGCATTTT. It codes for CASSASAGSQPQHF.

The V call is TRBV7-9, the J call TRBJ1-1; possibly TRBD1 for D (5 bases). CDR3 length: 13 residues. CDR1 is SEHNR, CDR2 FQNEAQ, per germline (reference sequence). The V gene lost 7 bases and the J gene lost 9 bases, with 18 bases spanning the gap. In DNA, the CDR3 is TGTGCCAGCACCATACGAGGGCAGGGCCAAGCTTTCTTT. Its protein product is CASTIRGQGQAFF.

J is TRBJ1-1 and V is TRBV7-9; D not resolved. V was shortened by 1 base and J by 5 bases, with 11 bases between the two germline ends. Germline V gene sequence: CDR1 SEHNR, CDR2 FQNEAQ (reference sequence). CDR3 length equals 14 residues. CDR3 region: CASSLGDSGTEAFF. The CDR3 coding sequence is TGTGCCAGCAGCTTAGGCGATTCTGGGACTGAAGCTTTCTTT.

The CDR3 nucleotides read TGTGCCAGCAGCTTAGCAGGGACTTACGGGGGTAATTCACCCCTCCACTTT. This gives the protein CASSLAGTYGGNSPLHF. The gene calls are TRBV7-8 and TRBJ1-6; tentative D call: TRBD1 (5 bases). The CDR3 covers 17 residues. Per germline, CDR1 SGHVS and CDR2 FQNEAQ. The ends were cut back, 0 bases at V and 6 bases at J, with 15 bases in the middle.

Only one count was recorded for this clone. This chain joins TRBV6-1 and TRBJ2-6; D not certain. The CDR3 has 16 residues. Germline lookup yields CDR1 MNHNS and CDR2 SASEGT. Trimming stripped 4 bases from V and 1 base from J, with 11 bases between. DNA of the CDR3: TGTGCCAGCAGTGTCTCGACGGGTTCTGGGGCCAACGTCCTGACTTTC. This translates into CASSVSTGSGANVLTF.

The chain recombines TRBV2 with TRBJ2-7; TRBD2 is a possible D gene (6 bases). Trimming stripped 7 bases from V and 3 bases from J, with 16 bases between. The V gene's germline CDR1 is SNHLY and CDR2 FYNNEI. There are 14 residues in the CDR3. CDR3 protein: CASNPRESHYEQYF. CDR3 nucleotide sequence: TGTGCCAGCAACCCACGGGAGAGCCACTACGAGCAGTACTTC.

The chain carries TRBV5-1 and TRBJ1-1, with TRBD1 matching 10 bases. Germline CDR1 is SGHRS and CDR2 is YFSETQ. Trimming removed 0 bases from V and 1 base from J; junction bases left unmatched: 6. There are 17 residues in the CDR3. The CDR3: CASSLDWTGGTNTEAFF. The CDR3 coding sequence is TGCGCCAGCAGCTTGGACTGGACAGGGGGAACGAACACTGAAGCTTTCTTT.

V gene TRBV7-8 combines with J gene TRBJ2-3; D ambiguous. The CDR3 has 14 residues. In germline, CDR1 is SGHVS, CDR2 FQNEAQ. V lost 3 bases to trimming and J lost 2 bases, with 9 bases between them. The CDR3 DNA follows: TGTGCCAGCAGCTTTTGGCGCCACACAGATACGCAGTATTTT. Amino acids: CASSFWRHTDTQYF.

The V gene is TRBV6-4, the J gene TRBJ2-2; D remains unclear. The CDR3 consists of 14 residues. In germline, CDR1 is MRHNA, CDR2 SNTAGT. V lost 5 bases, J lost 4 bases, and 11 bases lay in between. The CDR3 DNA follows: TGTGCCAGCAGTTTGCAGGAAGGCACCGGGGAGCTGTTTTTT. This codes for CASSLQEGTGELFF.

V is TRBV21-1 and J is TRBJ1-5. TRBV21-1 has pseudogene status. The CDR3 consists of 23 residues. The CDR3 sequence is CASSKSWVKIPPDSDFSNQPQHF. In DNA form, the CDR3 reads TGTGCCAGCAGCAAATCGTGGGTTAAGATCCCGCCAGATAGCGATTTTAGCAATCAGCCCCAGCATTTT.

The chain joins TRBV13 to TRBJ2-3; 12 bases fit TRBD2. Germline V gives CDR1 PRHDT, CDR2 FYEKMQ (reference sequence). The CDR3 extends over 17 amino acids. Trimming at V came to 5 bases and at J to 4 bases, leaving 10 bases not matched to a gene. This CDR3 is CASSPRLAGAQADTQYF. DNA of the CDR3: TGTGCCAGCAGCCCCCGACTAGCGGGAGCTCAGGCAGATACGCAGTATTTT.

The chain has TRBV28 and TRBJ2-7, with D possibly TRBD1 on 6 matching bases. There are 16 residues in the CDR3. The germline V gene has CDR1 MDHEN and CDR2 SYDVKM. The V end lost 7 bases, the J end lost 6 bases, and 25 bases lay between the germline ends. The CDR3, as DNA: TGTGCCAGCACCTCTTACGTAGGACAGTCTTCATTCGAGCAGTACTTC. Its protein is CASTSYVGQSSFEQYF.

The rearrangement joins TRBV18 to TRBJ2-1; 7 nucleotides match TRBD2. With 3 bases clipped from V and 1 base from J, the junction kept 12 bases outside the gene matches. This CDR3 is built from 18 residues. Germline CDR1 KGHSH, CDR2 LQKENI. CDR3: CASSPRRVGGSSYNEQFF. CDR3 sequence (DNA): TGTGCCAGCTCACCCCGCAGGGTTGGCGGGAGTTCCTACAATGAGCAGTTCTTC.

The rearrangement uses TRBV27 and TRBJ2-2; D remains ambiguous. The V gene's germline CDR1 is MNHEY and CDR2 SMNVEV (reference sequence). The CDR3 extends over 16 amino acids. Trimming shortened V by 3 bases and J by 0 bases, and 11 bases separated the two germline ends. The CDR3 spells CASSLARTSNTGELFF. In nucleotides, the CDR3 is TGTGCCAGCAGTTTGGCCAGGACCTCGAACACCGGGGAGCTGTTTTTT.

The chain combines TRBV4-1 with TRBJ1-2; no clear D. CDR3 length: 16 residues. Germline assignment: CDR1 MGHRA and CDR2 YSYEKL. Trimming took off 0 bases at V and 3 bases at J, with 14 bases between the two ends. The CDR3 region has the DNA TGCGCCAGCAGCCAAGAGTCAGGCGGCCCACACTATGGCTACACCTTC. As protein: CASSQESGGPHYGYTF.

This clone was seen a handful of times. The rearrangement joins TRBV19 to TRBJ2-1; 10 positions match TRBD2. Germline V lookup: CDR1 LNHDA, CDR2 SQIVND (reference sequence). The CDR3 length is 14 residues. V was clipped by 10 bases and J by 9 bases; unmatched bases: 12. DNA for the CDR3: TGTGCCACCAGAATAGCGGGAGGATCGGGTGAGCAGTTCTTC. Its protein is CATRIAGGSGEQFF. Supplemented by reference TRBV19 and TRBJ2-1, the full variable domain reads DGGITQSPKYLFRKEGQNVTLSCEQNLNHDAMYWYRQDPGQGLRLIYYSQIVNDFQKGDIAEGYSVSREKKESFPLTVTSAQKNPTAFYLCATRIAGGSGEQFFGPGTRLTVL.

The chain is built from TRBV6-1 and TRBJ2-7; D remains ambiguous. Trimming stripped 6 bases from V and 5 bases from J, with 8 bases between. Germline CDR1 reads MNHNS; CDR2 reads SASEGT. CDR3 length: 11 residues. The CDR3 reads CASRRTDEQYF. CDR3 nucleotide sequence: TGTGCCAGCAGAAGGACGGACGAGCAGTACTTC.

The chain joins TRBV2 to TRBJ2-5, with 10 bases fitting TRBD1. The J call is uncertain, as TRBJ2-7 better fits the DNA end. This CDR3 region has 15 residues. The V gene's germline CDR1 is SNHLY and CDR2 FYNNEI. CDR3 in amino acids: CASSEGTGGPDEQYF. The CDR3 bases are TGTGCCAGCAGTGAAGGGACAGGGGGGCCCGACGAGCAGTACTTC.

The CDR3 region has the DNA TGTGCCGTGACAGGGAACAATGAGCAGTTCTTC. It encodes CAVTGNNEQFF. The V and J genes are TRBV6-5 and TRBJ2-1; 7 positions match TRBD1. Trimming removed 11 bases from V and 5 bases from J; junction bases left unmatched: 3. CDR1 is MNHEY, CDR2 SVGAGI, per germline. The CDR3 contains 11 residues.

The chain recombines TRBV5-6 with TRBJ1-3, with no clear D. The germline V gene has CDR1 SGHDT and CDR2 YYEEEE. The V end was cut by 0 bases, the J end by 0 bases, with 4 bases between. This CDR3 spans 14 amino acids. The CDR3: CASSLVDSGNTIYF. The CDR3 DNA reads as TGTGCCAGCAGCTTGGTGGACTCTGGAAACACCATATATTTT.

The V gene is TRBV6-1, the J gene TRBJ2-1, with TRBD2 matching 12 bases. Germline CDR1 and CDR2: MNHNS and SASEGT. V lost 6 bases and J lost 6; bases outside the gene matches: 3. CDR3 length equals 14 residues. The CDR3 nucleotides are TGTGCCAGCAGAGCTAGCGGGAGGGGCAATGAGCAGTTCTTC. This codes for CASRASGRGNEQFF.

CDR3 in DNA: TGTGCCAGCAGTACGGACAGCTACGAGCAGTACTTC. Protein sequence: CASSTDSYEQYF. V usage is TRBV6-5 and J usage is TRBJ2-7; perhaps TRBD1 as D (6 bases). The CDR3 length is 12 residues. Looked up from germline, CDR1 is MNHEY and CDR2 is SVGAGI. V was pared by 5 bases and J by 3 bases, with 8 bases between.